These 21 T cell receptor beta chains were sequenced from one sample in a study of response to subunit inactivated influenza vaccine. TCRdb re-called the RT-PCR reads through MiXCR, storing one row per CDR3 protein. The data hold 300,000 to 350,000 distinct CDR3 sequences, with 20% to 25% observed a single time. This specimen was PBMCs from blood, taken about 20 months after vaccination. The origin of the receptors is a man between 50 and 69 years old who received an inactivated influenza vaccine.

This sequence joins TRBV12-3 or TRBV12-4 and TRBJ1-5; TRBD1 might be the D (6 bases). The CDR3 has 16 residues. V lost 6 bases, J lost 0 bases, and 15 bases lay in between. The CDR3 protein is CASSPKGVYSNQPQHF. The CDR3 coding sequence is TGTGCCAGCAGCCCGAAGGGGGTCTATAGCAATCAGCCCCAGCATTTT.

The gene calls are TRBV24-1 and TRBJ2-1; 10 bases align to TRBD2. Per the germline V gene, CDR1 is KGHDR and CDR2 is SFDVKD. Trimming at V came to 3 bases and at J to 8 bases, leaving 9 bases not matched to a gene. The CDR3 has 16 amino acids. The CDR3 region is CATSDAGTSVKDEQFF. Here the CDR3 DNA reads TGTGCCACCAGTGATGCCGGGACTAGCGTGAAAGATGAGCAGTTCTTC.

This clonotype was detected many times. V is TRBV7-6 and J is TRBJ1-4; a weak D match, TRBD1 (5 bases). There are 15 residues in the CDR3. V shed 4 bases and J shed 7 bases, with 16 bases lying between them. Per germline, CDR1 SGHVS and CDR2 FNYEAQ. The CDR3 is CASSSGAFGGEKLFF. CDR3 coding DNA: TGTGCCAGCAGCTCCGGGGCTTTCGGTGGTGAAAAACTGTTTTTT. Looking up the rest from reference TRBV7-6 and TRBJ1-4 gives the full variable domain: GAGVSQSPRYKVTKRGQDVALRCDPISGHVSLYWYRQALGQGPEFLTYFNYEAQQDKSGLPNDRFSAERPEGSISTLTIQRTEQRDSAMYRCASSSGAFGGEKLFFGSGTQLSVL.

This clonotype was picked up a small number of times. V is TRBV20-1 and J is TRBJ1-6, with D unresolved. Trimming removed 2 bases at V and 0 bases at J, with 11 bases between. In germline, CDR1 is DFQATT, CDR2 SNEGSKA (reference sequence). The CDR3 covers 16 residues. The CDR3 is CSARFHLSSYNSPLHF. DNA of the CDR3: TGCAGTGCTAGATTCCACTTAAGCTCCTATAATTCACCCCTCCACTTT.

This clonotype came up a few times. V and J are TRBV20-1 and TRBJ2-1; D is perhaps TRBD2 (6 bases). From germline, CDR1 is DFQATT and CDR2 SNEGSKA (reference sequence). Trimming cost V 5 bases and J 10 bases, with 24 bases left between them. The CDR3 totals 15 residues. For the CDR3, the DNA is TGCAGTGCTCTAGCGACAGCTTTGGGTACTTTAGAGCAGTTCTTC. Encoded protein: CSALATALGTLEQFF.

The V and J genes are TRBV10-3 and TRBJ2-1; possible D gene TRBD2, 6 bases. V lost 1 base and J 8 bases, leaving 12 bases between the germline ends. Looked up from germline, CDR1 is ENHRY and CDR2 is SYGVKD. The CDR3 contains 14 residues. CDR3 protein: CAISELAARDEQFF. The CDR3 nucleotides read TGTGCCATCAGTGAGTTAGCGGCTAGGGATGAGCAGTTCTTC.

This clonotype turned up a few times. The chain uses TRBV21-1 and TRBJ1-2. TRBV21-1 is a known pseudogene. This CDR3 is 18 amino acids long. The CDR3 region is CASSKALSAGPPFYGYTF. The CDR3 region has the DNA TGTGCCAGCAGCAAAGCGCTTTCAGCAGGCCCTCCTTTTTATGGCTACACCTTC.

The chain combines TRBV11-2 with TRBJ2-2, with D perhaps TRBD2 (6 bases). This CDR3 spans 21 amino acids. The V gene lost 1 base and the J gene lost 0 bases, with 24 bases spanning the gap. The germline CDR1 and CDR2 sequences are SGHAT and FQNNGV. For the CDR3, the DNA is TGTGCCAGCAGCTTAGGCCCTCAGGGAGGTAGCGGAACCGCGAACACCGGGGAGCTGTTTTTT. It encodes CASSLGPQGGSGTANTGELFF. The full variable domain, its missing parts supplied by reference TRBV11-2 and TRBJ2-2, is EAGVAQSPRYKIIEKRQSVAFWCNPISGHATLYWYQQILGQGPKLLIQFQNNGVVDDSQLPKDRFSAERLKGVDSTLKIQPAKLEDSAVYLCASSLGPQGGSGTANTGELFFGEGSRLTVL.

V usage is TRBV6-2 or TRBV6-3 and J usage is TRBJ1-1; 7 bases align to TRBD1. CDR3 length: 12 amino acids. Germline V gives CDR1 MNHEY, CDR2 SVGEGT. V lost 7 bases, J lost 6 bases, and 5 bases stayed unmatched. This CDR3 reads CASNGQAPEAFF. The CDR3, as DNA: TGTGCCAGCAACGGACAGGCTCCTGAAGCTTTCTTT.

This clonotype was counted between two and nine times. The V gene is TRBV6-2 or TRBV6-3, the J gene TRBJ2-1, with a possible D match to TRBD2 (6 bases). The CDR3 length is 14 residues. The V gene lost 6 bases and the J gene lost 7 bases, with 16 bases spanning the gap. The germline gives CDR1 MNHEY, CDR2 SVGEGT. In DNA form, the CDR3 reads TGTGCCAGCAGCTGGCCGGGGGTAGGGAATGAGCAGTTCTTC. Translation gives CASSWPGVGNEQFF.

The chain links TRBV12-3 or TRBV12-4 to TRBJ2-1; possibly TRBD1 for D (6 bases). Trimming left V 6 bases short and J 0 bases short, with 21 bases between. The CDR3 consists of 18 residues. The CDR3 spells CASRPWRTALSSYNEQFF. In nucleotides, the CDR3 is TGTGCCAGCAGGCCTTGGAGGACAGCTTTAAGCTCCTACAATGAGCAGTTCTTC.

This clonotype turned up a few times. The chain has TRBV10-3 and TRBJ1-1, with a weak D call TRBD1 (5 bases). Germline CDR1 is ENHRY and CDR2 is SYGVKD. This CDR3 has 15 amino acids. Trimming took off 3 bases at V and 6 bases at J, with 17 bases between the two ends. The CDR3 here is CAISDQNRRGSEAFF. The CDR3 DNA sequence: TGTGCCATCAGTGACCAGAATAGAAGGGGCTCTGAAGCTTTCTTT.

The chain has TRBV4-3 and TRBJ1-5; no reliable D call. The CDR3 is 14 residues long. The V gene's germline CDR1 is LGHNA and CDR2 YSLEER. Trimming pared 1 base from V and 6 bases from J, leaving 10 bases between. DNA for the CDR3: TGCGCCAGCAGCCAAGCGGAGGGAAGTCAGCCCCAGCATTTT. Its protein is CASSQAEGSQPQHF.

The V and J genes are TRBV19 and TRBJ1-1; D gene uncertain. The V gene lost 3 bases and the J gene lost 4 bases, with 9 bases spanning the gap. CDR1 is LNHDA, CDR2 SQIVND, per germline (reference sequence). This CDR3 is built from 13 residues. The CDR3 bases are TGTGCCAGTAGTATCTTGGTCGCCACTGAAGCTTTCTTT. Its translation is CASSILVATEAFF.

This clonotype was seen a few times. At one boundary the junction diverges from the germline segment, which might be a read error. The V and J genes are TRBV6-1 and TRBJ2-7; 7 nucleotides align to TRBD2. Germline CDR1 is MNHNS and CDR2 is SASEGT. The CDR3 contains 13 residues. DNA for the CDR3: TGTGCCACCCGCCGGGACTACTCCTACGATCAGTACTTC. Its protein is CATRRDYSYDQYF.

This clonotype occurred many times. The chain joins TRBV20-1 to TRBJ1-2; D call uncertain. Trimming removed 4 bases at V and 1 base at J, with 4 bases between. The germline V gene has CDR1 DFQATT and CDR2 SNEGSKA (reference sequence). This CDR3 contains 11 residues. The CDR3 DNA is TGCAGTGCTACCCTTAACTATGGCTACACCTTC. Its translation: CSATLNYGYTF.

This clonotype was recorded at least ten times. The chain couples TRBV2 to TRBJ1-4, with D hard to call. This CDR3 spans 17 amino acids. Germline values: CDR1 SNHLY, CDR2 FYNNEI. The ends were cut back, 4 bases at V and 8 bases at J, with 23 bases in the middle. The CDR3 loop reads CASSATGILKLEEKLFF. The CDR3 DNA reads TGTGCCAGCAGTGCCACCGGGATCCTCAAACTAGAAGAAAAACTGTTTTTT.

This chain links TRBV4-2 with TRBJ1-6; no clear D gene. Germline V gene lookup returns CDR1 LGHNA and CDR2 YNFKEQ. Trimming removed 0 bases at V and 8 bases at J, with 8 bases between. This CDR3 region has 14 residues. Here the CDR3 reads CASSQDWGYSPLHF. CDR3 in DNA: TGTGCCAGCAGCCAAGATTGGGGTTATTCACCCCTCCACTTT.

The sample holds a few counts of this clonotype. The chain is built from TRBV12-3 or TRBV12-4 and TRBJ1-5, with D perhaps matching TRBD1 (5 bases). The CDR3 length is 13 residues. The V end lost 6 bases, the J end lost 5 bases, and 11 bases lay between the germline ends. CDR3 coding DNA: TGTGCCAGCAGCCCGGGGCTATATCAGCCCCAGCATTTT. This codes for CASSPGLYQPQHF.

This clonotype was counted only a few times. Written as DNA, the CDR3 is TGTGCCAGCAGCAAGGGAGAGTCAGATACGCAGTATTTT. It specifies CASSKGESDTQYF. This chain joins TRBV6-4 and TRBJ2-3, with D tentatively TRBD2 (5 bases). The CDR3 is made up of 13 amino acids. Looked up from germline, CDR1 is MRHNA and CDR2 is SNTAGT. Trimming took off 6 bases at V and 4 bases at J, with 11 bases between the two ends.

This clonotype occurred a few times. The CDR3 nucleotides are TGTGCCAGCAGCCCACTCGCTCCAGGGTTAGGAGGCAATCAGCCCCAGCATTTT. Its translation: CASSPLAPGLGGNQPQHF. The gene calls are TRBV7-8 and TRBJ1-5; D is possibly TRBD1 (5 bases). Trimming shortened V by 5 bases and J by 2 bases, and 22 bases separated the two germline ends. This CDR3 has 18 amino acids. Germline V CDR1 and CDR2: SGHVS, FQNEAQ.